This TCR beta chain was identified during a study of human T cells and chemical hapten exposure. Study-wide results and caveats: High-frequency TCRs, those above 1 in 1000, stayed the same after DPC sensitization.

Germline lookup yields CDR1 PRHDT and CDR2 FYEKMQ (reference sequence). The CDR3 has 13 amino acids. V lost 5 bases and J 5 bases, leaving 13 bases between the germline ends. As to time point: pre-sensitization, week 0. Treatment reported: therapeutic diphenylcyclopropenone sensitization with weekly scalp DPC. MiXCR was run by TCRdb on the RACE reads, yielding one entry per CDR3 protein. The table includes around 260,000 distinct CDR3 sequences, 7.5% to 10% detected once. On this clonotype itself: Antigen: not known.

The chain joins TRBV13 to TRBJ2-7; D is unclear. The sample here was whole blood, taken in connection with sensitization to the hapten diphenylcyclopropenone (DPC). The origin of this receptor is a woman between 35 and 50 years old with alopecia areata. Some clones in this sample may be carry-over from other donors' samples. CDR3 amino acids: CASSRSRWDEQYF. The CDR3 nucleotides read TGTGCCAGCAGCCGTTCGCGGTGGGACGAGCAGTACTTC.